This TCR beta chain was found in a study of read filtering for tumor transcriptome and immune sequencing. General study findings and limits: In IR-seq, single-read clonotypes were around 80% of clonotypes but approximately 4% of reads. Compared with RNA-seq, IR-seq gave much higher clonotype depth and reliability.

This clonotype was seen repeatedly, ten times or more. What it recognizes is unknown. This library used 300 to 500 ng RNA and molecular barcoded adaptors spanning alpha/delta and beta/gamma chains. In TCRdb, the reads were re-called with MiXCR into one record per CDR3 protein. Of about 86,000 distinct CDR3 sequences in the sample, approximately 13% were seen once. The CDR3 spans 12 residues. Trimming left V 5 bases short and J 5 bases short, with 8 bases between. Germline CDR1 reads SGHTA; CDR2 reads FQGTGA. The chain recombines TRBV7-3 with TRBJ2-3, with no clear D. This receptor was obtained from a donor aged 40 or older with multiple myeloma. The sequencing input was a population of CD138-negative cells sorted from bone marrow. The CDR3 reads CASSLWGDTQYF. CDR3 nucleotides: TGTGCCAGCAGCCTCTGGGGAGATACGCAGTATTTT. Full variable domain (missing parts from reference TRBV7-3 and TRBJ2-3): GAGVSQTPSNKVTEKGKYVELRCDPISGHTALYWYRQSLGQGPEFLIYFQGTGAADDSGLPNDRFFAVRPEGSVSTLKIQRTERGDSAVYLCASSLWGDTQYFGPGTRLTVL.